A selection of T cell receptor beta chains follows, all from one sample in a study of control samples from healthy donors and cancer patients. Sequenced by immunoSEQ multiplex PCR; TCRdb stores in-frame clones only, minus some. The table lists roughly 120,000 clones, 90% of them singletons. The sample consisted of blood. The receptors come from a human donor in good health. The donor label of this sample is uncertain. The CDR3 runs from the conserved cysteine through the conserved F or W. D genes are given only for firm matches.

>TRBV30|.|TRBJ1-1
TGTGCCTGGACAGGGTGGAGAGGAATGACTGAAGCTTTCTTT
CAWTGWRGMTEAFF
>TRBV6-2/TRBV6-3|.|TRBJ1-2
TGTGCCAGCAGCAGACCGGGAACCTATGGCTACACCTTC
CASSRPGTYGYTF
>TRBV10-3|.|TRBJ2-3
TGTGCCATCAGTAGCACAGATACGCAGTATTTT
CAISSTDTQYF
>TRBV4-2|TRBD2|TRBJ2-1
TGTGCCAGCAGCCAAGATCTTGTCGGGGGGGCCAGGAATGAGCAGTTCTTC
CASSQDLVGGARNEQFF
>TRBV5-1|TRBD1|TRBJ2-7
TGCGCCAGCAGCTTGGATTGGGTGGACAGGGTAAAGGGGTACGAGCAGTACTTC
CASSLDWVDRVKGYEQYF
>TRBV30|.|TRBJ1-6
TGTGCCTGGAGTGTAGGACGGCAGAGCTCCTATAATTCACCCCTCCACTTT
CAWSVGRQSSYNSPLHF
>TRBV5-1|.|TRBJ2-1
TGCGCCAGCAGCTTGGAGGGTGTCCGGGGCAATGAGCAGTTCTTC
CASSLEGVRGNEQFF
>TRBV5-1|.|TRBJ2-3
TGCGCCAGCAGCTTGTGGGAAGATACGCAGTATTTT
CASSLWEDTQYF
>TRBV2|.|TRBJ1-1
TGTGCCAGCAGTGATTTCGGGGGCGGTGTAAGGACTGAAGCTTTCTTT
CASSDFGGGVRTEAFF
>TRBV19|.|TRBJ2-3
TGTGCCAGTAGTATAGGACCCAGCGGGCGCTACACAGATACGCAGTATTTT
CASSIGPSGRYTDTQYF
>TRBV6-1|.|TRBJ2-1
TGTGCCAGCAGTGAACGAGGGTTCTCGATCTATGAGCAGTTCTTC
CASSERGFSIYEQFF
>TRBV5-1|.|TRBJ1-3
TGCGCCAGCAGCTTGGCACAGGCGGCTGGAAACACCATATATTTT
CASSLAQAAGNTIYF
>TRBV19|.|TRBJ1-5
TGTGCCAGTAGTCTGGGCAGGACGAGGGGCAATCAGCCCCAGCATTTT
CASSLGRTRGNQPQHF